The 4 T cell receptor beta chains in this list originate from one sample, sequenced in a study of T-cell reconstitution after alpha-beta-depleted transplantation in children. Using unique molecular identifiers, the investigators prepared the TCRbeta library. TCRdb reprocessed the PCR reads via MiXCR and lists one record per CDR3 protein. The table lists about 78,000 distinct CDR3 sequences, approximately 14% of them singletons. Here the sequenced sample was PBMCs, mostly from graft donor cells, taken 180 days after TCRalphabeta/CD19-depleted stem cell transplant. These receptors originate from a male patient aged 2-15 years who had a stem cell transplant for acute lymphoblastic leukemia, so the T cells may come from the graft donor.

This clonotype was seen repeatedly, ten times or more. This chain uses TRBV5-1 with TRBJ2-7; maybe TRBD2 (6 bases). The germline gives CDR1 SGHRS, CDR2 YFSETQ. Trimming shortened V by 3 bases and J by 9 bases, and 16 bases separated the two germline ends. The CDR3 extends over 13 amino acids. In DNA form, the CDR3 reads TGCGCCAGCAGCTCCGGGACTTTCCTCGGGCAGTACTTC. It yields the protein CASSSGTFLGQYF.

The CDR3 DNA sequence: TGTGCCAGCACCGAGAGGGAACGGGGGAACACCGGGGAGCTGTTTTTT. Protein: CASTERERGNTGELFF. The chain recombines TRBV7-2 with TRBJ2-2, with D maybe TRBD2 (5 bases). The CDR3 covers 16 residues. Germline V lookup: CDR1 SGHTA, CDR2 FQGNSA. V lost 7 bases and J 1 base, leaving 16 bases between the germline ends.

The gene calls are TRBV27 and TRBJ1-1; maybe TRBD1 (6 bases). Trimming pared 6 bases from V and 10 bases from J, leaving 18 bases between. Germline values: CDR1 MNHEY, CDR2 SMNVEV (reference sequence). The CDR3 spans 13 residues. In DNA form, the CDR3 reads TGTGCCAGCAGCCCCGGGGGGGGCCGGGGAGCTTTCTTT. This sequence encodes CASSPGGGRGAFF.

For the CDR3, the DNA is TGTGCCAGCGTCTTATGGGGGAGAGAGACCCAGTACTTC. This sequence encodes CASVLWGRETQYF. The rearrangement uses TRBV27 and TRBJ2-5; D is perhaps TRBD1 or TRBD2 (5 bases each). The CDR3 loop spans 13 amino acids. V dropped 8 bases and J dropped 4 bases, with 14 bases sitting between them. Germline V lookup: CDR1 MNHEY, CDR2 SMNVEV (reference sequence).